Listed below are T cell receptor beta chains from one sample, sequenced in a study of blood T cell repertoires in COVID-19. Libraries were prepared by immunoSEQ multiplex PCR; TCRdb keeps only in-frame clonotypes and omits some of them. The sample holds roughly 150,000 clones, 70% to 85% seen once. Sequencing used peripheral blood. The source is a man at least 80 years old with COVID-19, enrolled during active disease. The CDR3 runs from the conserved cysteine through the conserved F or W. The D gene is left open where the match is weak. Clone size, where shown, is once, few, many, or a class for clones that have expanded.

D gene: TRBD1; clone size: NA; J gene: TRBJ2-1; V gene: TRBV5-8; CDR3 DNA: TGTGCCAGCAGCCGGACAGGGGGTATCTACAATGAGCAGTTCTTC; CDR3 protein: CASSRTGGIYNEQFF
D gene: TRBD1; clone size: NA; J gene: TRBJ1-2; V gene: TRBV29-1; CDR3 DNA: TGCAGCGTTGATGCAGGGGGCGACTATGGCTACACCTTC; CDR3 protein: CSVDAGGDYGYTF
D gene: NA; clone size: NA; J gene: TRBJ1-1; V gene: TRBV5-5; CDR3 DNA: TGTGCCAGCAGCTTGGCCGGGACTGGGGGCACTGAAGCTTTCTTT; CDR3 protein: CASSLAGTGGTEAFF
D gene: TRBD1; clone size: NA; J gene: TRBJ1-1; V gene: TRBV19; CDR3 DNA: TGTGCCAGTACCGGGACAGGGGGGAGCACTGAAGCTTTCTTT; CDR3 protein: CASTGTGGSTEAFF
D gene: TRBD1; clone size: NA; J gene: TRBJ2-7; V gene: TRBV27; CDR3 DNA: TGTGCCAATCGGTACAGGGGATCTCGCCGGTACGAGCAGTACTTC; CDR3 protein: CANRYRGSRRYEQYF
D gene: TRBD1; clone size: NA; J gene: TRBJ2-3; V gene: TRBV29-1; CDR3 DNA: TGCAGCGGAAGACAGGGGGCCACAGATACGCAGTATTTT; CDR3 protein: CSGRQGATDTQYF
D gene: NA; clone size: NA; J gene: TRBJ1-2; V gene: TRBV5-1; CDR3 DNA: TGCGCCAGCAGCACCCGACCCGGGACAAACTATGGCTACACCTTC; CDR3 protein: CASSTRPGTNYGYTF
D gene: TRBD1; clone size: NA; J gene: TRBJ2-2; V gene: TRBV6-5; CDR3 DNA: TGTGCCAGCAGGGGACAGGGCTGGACCGGGGAGCTGTTTTTT; CDR3 protein: CASRGQGWTGELFF
D gene: NA; clone size: once; J gene: TRBJ1-2; V gene: TRBV11-1; CDR3 DNA: TGTGCCAGCAGCTACCAGGGTAACTATGGCTACACCTTC; CDR3 protein: CASSYQGNYGYTF
D gene: TRBD1; clone size: NA; J gene: TRBJ2-5; V gene: TRBV5-4; CDR3 DNA: TGTGCCAGCAGCCCCGGACAGGGGTACCAAGAGACCCAGTACTTC; CDR3 protein: CASSPGQGYQETQYF
D gene: NA; clone size: NA; J gene: TRBJ1-4; V gene: TRBV5-6; CDR3 DNA: TGTGCCAGCAGCACCAATTGGGGGCCGTTTGGTGAAAAACTGTTTTTT; CDR3 protein: CASSTNWGPFGEKLFF
D gene: NA; clone size: once; J gene: TRBJ1-1; V gene: TRBV5-6; CDR3 DNA: TGTGCCAGCAGCACCGCAGGGGAATGGATGAACACTGAAGCTTTCTTT; CDR3 protein: CASSTAGEWMNTEAFF
D gene: NA; clone size: NA; J gene: TRBJ1-2; V gene: TRBV28; CDR3 DNA: TGTGCCAGCAGTTTAATCGGGAATGGCTACACCTTC; CDR3 protein: CASSLIGNGYTF
D gene: NA; clone size: NA; J gene: TRBJ2-2; V gene: TRBV11-3; CDR3 DNA: TGTGCCAGCAGCCCCGCCCCACAAACGAACACCGGGGAGCTGTTTTTT; CDR3 protein: CASSPAPQTNTGELFF
D gene: NA; clone size: NA; J gene: TRBJ2-1; V gene: TRBV20-1; CDR3 DNA: TGCAGTGCTAGTGGCTCAGGCGGTACGGACAGTCTAGGGTCCGAACCGTTCTTC; CDR3 protein: CSASGSGGTDSLGSEPFF
D gene: NA; clone size: NA; J gene: TRBJ1-2; V gene: TRBV19; CDR3 DNA: TGTGCCAGTAGTGTGACGGGGAGCTATGGCTACACCTTC; CDR3 protein: CASSVTGSYGYTF
D gene: NA; clone size: NA; J gene: TRBJ2-3; V gene: TRBV2; CDR3 DNA: TGTGCCAGCAGTCGACCCCGGGGGTTCCCGGAGGGTACGCAGTATTTT; CDR3 protein: CASSRPRGFPEGTQYF
D gene: TRBD1; clone size: NA; J gene: TRBJ2-7; V gene: TRBV7-2; CDR3 DNA: TGTGCCAGCAGCCCAGACAGGGGGCGTGTCGAGCAGTACTTC; CDR3 protein: CASSPDRGRVEQYF
D gene: NA; clone size: NA; J gene: TRBJ1-1; V gene: TRBV27; CDR3 DNA: TGTGCCAGCAGTTTATCGGGAGTGAACACTGAAGCTTTCTTT; CDR3 protein: CASSLSGVNTEAFF
D gene: TRBD2; clone size: NA; J gene: TRBJ2-6; V gene: TRBV18; CDR3 DNA: TGTGCCAGCTCACCACCGGGGGGACTAGGACCCTCTGGGGCCAACGTCCTGACTTTC; CDR3 protein: CASSPPGGLGPSGANVLTF
D gene: TRBD1; clone size: NA; J gene: TRBJ2-6; V gene: TRBV2; CDR3 DNA: TGTGCCAGCACGAGACAGGGTTTTGGGGCCAACGTCCTGACTTTC; CDR3 protein: CASTRQGFGANVLTF
D gene: NA; clone size: NA; J gene: TRBJ1-2; V gene: TRBV2; CDR3 DNA: TGTGCCAGCACGAGGTTACAGGGAAACTATGGCTACACCTTC; CDR3 protein: CASTRLQGNYGYTF
D gene: TRBD1; clone size: NA; J gene: TRBJ2-7; V gene: TRBV7-8; CDR3 DNA: TGTGCCAGCAGCTCCGGGACAGGGTCCTACGAGCAGTACTTC; CDR3 protein: CASSSGTGSYEQYF
D gene: NA; clone size: once; J gene: TRBJ1-1; V gene: TRBV6-2/TRBV6-3; CDR3 DNA: TGTGCCAGCAGTTACGGGGCCAGGAACACTGAAGCTTTCTTT; CDR3 protein: CASSYGARNTEAFF
D gene: NA; clone size: NA; J gene: TRBJ1-1; V gene: TRBV7-3; CDR3 DNA: TGTGCCAGCAGCCCGATTCAGGGCACTGAAGCTTTCTTT; CDR3 protein: CASSPIQGTEAFF
D gene: TRBD1; clone size: NA; J gene: TRBJ1-2; V gene: TRBV3-1/TRBV3-2; CDR3 DNA: TGTGCCAGCAGCCTACCGGGACAGGGGACCTATGGCTACACCTTC; CDR3 protein: CASSLPGQGTYGYTF
D gene: NA; clone size: once; J gene: TRBJ1-1; V gene: TRBV27; CDR3 DNA: TGTGCCAGCAGCTTGTGGGCAACTGATGAAGCTTTCTTT; CDR3 protein: CASSLWATDEAFF
D gene: NA; clone size: NA; J gene: TRBJ2-2; V gene: TRBV7-9; CDR3 DNA: TGTGCCAGCAGCTTCGACAGAACAACCCCGGAGCTGTTTTTT; CDR3 protein: CASSFDRTTPELFF
D gene: NA; clone size: once; J gene: TRBJ1-3; V gene: TRBV6-2/TRBV6-3; CDR3 DNA: TGTGCCAGCAGTTACTCGCGAAAAACCGGAAACACCATATATTTT; CDR3 protein: CASSYSRKTGNTIYF
D gene: NA; clone size: few; J gene: TRBJ2-2; V gene: TRBV27; CDR3 DNA: TGTGCCAGCAGCTCACGCTTCCGGGTTAGCGGGGAGCTGTTTTTT; CDR3 protein: CASSSRFRVSGELFF
D gene: NA; clone size: NA; J gene: TRBJ1-6; V gene: TRBV5-1; CDR3 DNA: TGCGCCAGCAGGGGCGGTGGGGAGAATTCACCCCTCCACTTT; CDR3 protein: CASRGGGENSPLHF
D gene: TRBD2; clone size: NA; J gene: TRBJ2-3; V gene: TRBV5-5; CDR3 DNA: TGTGCCAGCAGCTTGGTAGGGACTAGAGGGGGGACAGATACGCAGTATTTT; CDR3 protein: CASSLVGTRGGTDTQYF
D gene: NA; clone size: NA; J gene: TRBJ2-7; V gene: TRBV11-1; CDR3 DNA: TGTGCCAGCAGCTTAGCGATCGGGGTCTCCTACGAGCAGTACTTC; CDR3 protein: CASSLAIGVSYEQYF
D gene: TRBD1; clone size: NA; J gene: TRBJ1-4; V gene: TRBV14; CDR3 DNA: TGTGCCAGCAGCGCTCGACAGGGGGCTACTAATGAAAAACTGTTTTTT; CDR3 protein: CASSARQGATNEKLFF
D gene: TRBD1; clone size: NA; J gene: TRBJ2-2; V gene: TRBV4-1; CDR3 DNA: TGCGCCAGCAGCCAAAAGGGACAGATCACCGGGGAGCTGTTTTTT; CDR3 protein: CASSQKGQITGELFF
D gene: TRBD1; clone size: NA; J gene: TRBJ1-3; V gene: TRBV30; CDR3 DNA: TGTGCCTGGAGTGTACCAGGGCAGGGGGTTGAGATAAGGTTTGGAAACACCATATATTTT; CDR3 protein: CAWSVPGQGVEIRFGNTIYF
D gene: TRBD2; clone size: NA; J gene: TRBJ2-5; V gene: TRBV9; CDR3 DNA: TGTGCCAGCAGCGTGGGGGTTAGGGCTAGCGGGGAAGAGACCCAGTACTTC; CDR3 protein: CASSVGVRASGEETQYF
D gene: TRBD1; clone size: NA; J gene: TRBJ2-5; V gene: TRBV5-6; CDR3 DNA: TGTGCCAGCAGTAACAGGGGCGGAGAGACCCAGTACTTC; CDR3 protein: CASSNRGGETQYF
D gene: NA; clone size: many; J gene: TRBJ1-4; V gene: TRBV7-2; CDR3 DNA: TGTGCCAGCAGCTTTAATCAGGGTGGTGAAAAACTGTTTTTT; CDR3 protein: CASSFNQGGEKLFF
D gene: NA; clone size: NA; J gene: TRBJ2-3; V gene: TRBV2; CDR3 DNA: TGTGCCAGCAGTGAAGCGCTTCTGGGACAAGATACGCAGTATTTT; CDR3 protein: CASSEALLGQDTQYF
D gene: NA; clone size: few; J gene: TRBJ1-1; V gene: TRBV3-1/TRBV3-2; CDR3 DNA: TGTGCCAGCAGCCCGCCCTTAGTGAACACTGAAGCTTTCTTT; CDR3 protein: CASSPPLVNTEAFF
D gene: NA; clone size: NA; J gene: TRBJ1-3; V gene: TRBV9; CDR3 DNA: TGTGCCAGCAGCCCCCCGGGTCTCGTCTCTGGAAACACCATATATTTT; CDR3 protein: CASSPPGLVSGNTIYF
D gene: NA; clone size: NA; J gene: TRBJ1-2; V gene: TRBV10-3; CDR3 DNA: TGTGCCAGTCAGCTAGAGGAGCCCTATGGCTACACCTTC; CDR3 protein: CASQLEEPYGYTF
D gene: TRBD1; clone size: NA; J gene: TRBJ1-1; V gene: TRBV5-5; CDR3 DNA: TGTGCCAGCAGCTCCGTCCGAACAGGGGCCCAGGCTGAAGCTTTCTTT; CDR3 protein: CASSSVRTGAQAEAFF
D gene: TRBD1; clone size: NA; J gene: TRBJ2-7; V gene: TRBV6-1; CDR3 DNA: TGTGCCAGCAGTGAAAATCCTGGACAGGGCTACGAGCAGTACTTC; CDR3 protein: CASSENPGQGYEQYF
D gene: NA; clone size: NA; J gene: TRBJ2-7; V gene: TRBV2; CDR3 DNA: TGTGCCAGCACGGGGTCGGTGGGAAGCATCTACGAGCAGTACTTC; CDR3 protein: CASTGSVGSIYEQYF
D gene: NA; clone size: NA; J gene: TRBJ1-2; V gene: TRBV4-3; CDR3 DNA: TGCGCCAGCAGCCAAGATACGACAGTCTATGGCTACACCTTC; CDR3 protein: CASSQDTTVYGYTF